This T cell receptor beta chain was sequenced for a study of vaccination effects on CD4 cells after COVID-19. The V and J ends lost 1 base and 1 base respectively, with 13 bases between them. There are 16 residues in the CDR3. Germline CDR1 reads SGHAT; CDR2 reads FQNNGV. This clone was counted between two and nine times. Its matching antigen is unknown. TCRdb keeps only in-frame clones here, not all; method: immunoSEQ multiplex PCR. The sample records tens of thousands of clones, around 74% being singletons. Subsequent to 10 days of culture, CD4+ T cells were isolated. Cells had half their medium changed to IL-2 medium on days 3 and 7.

The chain joins TRBV11-2 to TRBJ1-1; no firm D call. The specimen comprised CD4+ T cells from PBMCs cultured without peptide, sampled before COVID-19 vaccination. The sequence was obtained from a human donor who received a COVID-19 vaccine. The CDR3 sequence: CASSLVGQNGNTEAFF. The DNA for the CDR3 is TGTGCCAGCAGCTTAGTCGGCCAGAATGGGAACACTGAAGCTTTCTTT.